The T cell receptor beta chain described here comes from a study of shared clonotypes between healthy human individuals. Libraries were prepared by immunoSEQ multiplex PCR; TCRdb keeps only in-frame clonotypes and omits some of them. The sample has 2,500,000 or so clones, roughly 92% seen once. The germline V gene encodes CDR1 ENHRY and CDR2 SYGVKD. The CDR3 totals 14 residues. J lost 1 base, V lost 9 bases, and 7 bases had no gene match. This TCR was sampled from a man younger than 30 in good health. The chain carries TRBV10-3 and TRBJ2-3; 7 nucleotides line up with TRBD2. Sequenced input: naive CD4+ T cells sorted from blood. Specified subset: CD45RA+ positively selected. The CDR3, as DNA: TGTGCCATTTGGGAGGGAGGCGGCACAGATACGCAGTATTTT. Protein sequence: CAIWEGGGTDTQYF.